The sequence of this T cell receptor beta chain was determined in a study of shared clonotypes between healthy human individuals. Assay used: immunoSEQ multiplex PCR; TCRdb lists only in-frame clones, some missing. The repertoire includes about 2.1 million clones, just over 90% of them detected once, and over 1.5% sits in the top ten. Naive CD8 cells, CD45RO-negative and positively selected for CCR7, excluded terminally differentiated effector memory CD45RA+ cells. The length of the CDR3 is 17 residues. Germline CDR1 SGHTA, CDR2 FQGTGA. With 1 base removed from V and 0 bases from J, the gap between germline ends came to 10 bases.

The TCR was taken from a man younger than 30 in good health. Some clones in this sample may be carry-over from other donors' samples. Input material: naive CD8+ T cells from PBMCs. This chain uses TRBV7-3 with TRBJ2-6; a weak D match, TRBD1 (6 bases). This chain's CDR3 is CASSLRDISSGANVLTF. The CDR3 DNA is TGTGCCAGCAGCTTAAGGGACATCAGCTCTGGGGCCAACGTCCTGACTTTC.